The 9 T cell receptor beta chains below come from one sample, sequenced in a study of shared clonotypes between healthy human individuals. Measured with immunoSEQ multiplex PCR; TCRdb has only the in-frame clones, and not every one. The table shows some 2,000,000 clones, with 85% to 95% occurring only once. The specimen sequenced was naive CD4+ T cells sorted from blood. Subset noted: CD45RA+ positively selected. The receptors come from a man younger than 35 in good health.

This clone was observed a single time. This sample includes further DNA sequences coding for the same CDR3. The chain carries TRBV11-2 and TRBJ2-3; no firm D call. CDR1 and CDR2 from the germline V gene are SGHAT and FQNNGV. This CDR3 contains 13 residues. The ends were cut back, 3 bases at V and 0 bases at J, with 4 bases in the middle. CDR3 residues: CASSFPSTDTQYF. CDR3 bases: TGTGCCAGCAGCTTCCCCAGCACAGATACGCAGTATTTT.

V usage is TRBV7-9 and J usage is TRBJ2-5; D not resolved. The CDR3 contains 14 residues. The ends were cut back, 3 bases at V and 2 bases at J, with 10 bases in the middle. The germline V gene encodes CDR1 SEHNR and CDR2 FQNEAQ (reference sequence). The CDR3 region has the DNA TGTGCCAGCAGCTTTTCACAACCTCAAGAGACCCAGTACTTC. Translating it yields CASSFSQPQETQYF. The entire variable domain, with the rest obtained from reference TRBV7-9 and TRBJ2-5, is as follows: DTGVSQNPRHKITKRGQNVTFRCDPISEHNRLYWYRQTLGQGPEFLTYFQNEAQLEKSRLLSDRFSAERPKGSFSTLEIQRTEQGDSAMYLCASSFSQPQETQYFGPGTRLLVL.

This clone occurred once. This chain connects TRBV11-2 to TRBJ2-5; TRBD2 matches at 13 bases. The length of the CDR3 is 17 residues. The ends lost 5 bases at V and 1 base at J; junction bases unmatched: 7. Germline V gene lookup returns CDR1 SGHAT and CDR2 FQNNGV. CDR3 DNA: TGTGCCAGCAGCCCCTATCGACTAGCGGGGGGCCAAGAGACCCAGTACTTC. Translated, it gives CASSPYRLAGGQETQYF.

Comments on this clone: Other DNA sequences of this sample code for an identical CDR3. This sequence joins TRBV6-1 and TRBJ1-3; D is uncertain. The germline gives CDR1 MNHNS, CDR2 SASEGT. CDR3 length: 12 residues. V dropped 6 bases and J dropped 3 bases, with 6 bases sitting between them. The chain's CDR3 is CASSGSGNTIYF. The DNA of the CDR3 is TGTGCCAGCAGCGGGAGTGGAAACACCATATATTTT.

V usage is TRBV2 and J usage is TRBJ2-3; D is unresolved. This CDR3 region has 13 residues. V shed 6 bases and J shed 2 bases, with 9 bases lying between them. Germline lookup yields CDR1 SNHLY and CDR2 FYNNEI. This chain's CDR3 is CASSRTNTDTQYF. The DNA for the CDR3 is TGTGCCAGCAGCCGGACCAACACAGATACGCAGTATTTT.

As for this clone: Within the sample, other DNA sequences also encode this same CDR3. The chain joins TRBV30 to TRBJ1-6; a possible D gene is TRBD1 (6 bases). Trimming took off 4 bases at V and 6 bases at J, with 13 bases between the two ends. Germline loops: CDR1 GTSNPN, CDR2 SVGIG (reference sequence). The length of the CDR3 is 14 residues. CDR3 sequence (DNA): TGTGCCTGGACCCGAGGACAGATTAATTCACCCCTCCACTTT. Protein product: CAWTRGQINSPLHF. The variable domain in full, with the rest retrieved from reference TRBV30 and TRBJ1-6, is SQTIHQWPATLVQPVGSPLSLECTVEGTSNPNLYWYRQAAGRGLQLLFYSVGIGQISSEVPQNLSASRPQDRQFILSSKKLLLSDSGFYLCAWTRGQINSPLHFGNGTRLTVT.

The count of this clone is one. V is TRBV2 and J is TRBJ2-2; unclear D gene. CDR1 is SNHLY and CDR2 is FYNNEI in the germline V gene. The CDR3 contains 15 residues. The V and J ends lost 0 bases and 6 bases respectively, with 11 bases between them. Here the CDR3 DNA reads TGTGCCAGCAGTGAAGCGCAGGCCGGCTCCGGGGAGCTGTTTTTT. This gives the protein CASSEAQAGSGELFF.

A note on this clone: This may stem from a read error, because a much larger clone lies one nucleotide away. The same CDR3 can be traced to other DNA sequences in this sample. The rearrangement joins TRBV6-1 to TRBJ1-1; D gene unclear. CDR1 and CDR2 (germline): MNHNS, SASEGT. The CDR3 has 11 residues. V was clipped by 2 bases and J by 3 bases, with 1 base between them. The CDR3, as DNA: TGTGCCAGCAGTGAATACACTGAAGCTTTCTTT. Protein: CASSEYTEAFF.

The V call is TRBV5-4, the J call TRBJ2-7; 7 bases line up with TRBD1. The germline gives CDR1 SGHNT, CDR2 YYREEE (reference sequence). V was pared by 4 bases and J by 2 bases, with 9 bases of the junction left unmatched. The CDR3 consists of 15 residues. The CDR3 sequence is CASSPGQSGTYEQYF. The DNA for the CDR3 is TGTGCCAGCAGCCCGGGACAGTCGGGCACCTACGAGCAGTACTTC. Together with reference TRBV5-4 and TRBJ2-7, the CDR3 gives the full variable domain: ETGVTQSPTHLIKTRGQQVTLRCSSQSGHNTVSWYQQALGQGPQFIFQYYREEENGRGNFPPRFSGLQFPNYSSELNVNALELDDSALYLCASSPGQSGTYEQYFGPGTRLTVT.